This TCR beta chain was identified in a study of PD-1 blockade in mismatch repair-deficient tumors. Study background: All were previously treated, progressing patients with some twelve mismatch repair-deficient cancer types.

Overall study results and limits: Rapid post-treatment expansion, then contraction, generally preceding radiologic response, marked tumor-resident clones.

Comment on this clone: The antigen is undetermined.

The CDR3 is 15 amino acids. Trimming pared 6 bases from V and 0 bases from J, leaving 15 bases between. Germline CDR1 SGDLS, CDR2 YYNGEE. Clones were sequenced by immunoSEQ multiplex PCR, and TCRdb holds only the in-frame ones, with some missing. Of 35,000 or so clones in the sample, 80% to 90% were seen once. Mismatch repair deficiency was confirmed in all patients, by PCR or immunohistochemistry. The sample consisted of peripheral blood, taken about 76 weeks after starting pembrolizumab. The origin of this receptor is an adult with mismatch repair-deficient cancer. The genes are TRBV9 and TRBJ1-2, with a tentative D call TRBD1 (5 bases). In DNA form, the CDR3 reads TGTGCCAGCACGCCGTATGGGGGGGCTAACTATGGCTACACCTTC. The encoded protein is CASTPYGGANYGYTF. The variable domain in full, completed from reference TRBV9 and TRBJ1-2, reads DSGVTQTPKHLITATGQRVTLRCSPRSGDLSVYWYQQSLDQGLQFLIQYYNGEERAKGNILERFSAQQFPDLHSELNLSSLELGDSALYFCASTPYGGANYGYTFGSGTRLTVV.